Reported below is one T cell receptor (beta chain). The target antigen is unknown. The sample originates from a study of brain T cells in children with intractable seizures. Study-wide findings and caveats: Absence of clones before surgery may stem from lower sequencing depth. Patients' HCMV serostatus was unknown; virus specificity rests on CDR3 similarity alone.

Method: immunoSEQ multiplex PCR; TCRdb's copy keeps in-frame clones and lacks some. Here the sample spans roughly 69,000 clones, 90% to 97% being singletons. Surgery cases with the highest brain T cell transcript signatures were chosen for sequencing. Pre-surgery treatment included at least one anti-epileptic drug. Between the trimmed V and J ends, which lost 1 base and 7 bases, there was a span of 12 bases. There are 13 residues in the CDR3. The V gene's germline CDR1 is SGHDT and CDR2 YYEEEE. Here the sequenced sample was peripheral blood, taken at surgery. This TCR was recovered from a boy under two years old with focal cortical dysplasia and intractable seizures. This chain links TRBV5-6 with TRBJ2-7; the D gene could be TRBD1 or TRBD2 (6 bases each). CDR3 loop: CASSLRGPLEQYF. The CDR3, as DNA: TGTGCCAGCAGCTTGCGGGGGCCGCTTGAGCAGTACTTC.